These 26 T cell receptor beta chains share one sample of origin, sequenced in a study of cytomegalovirus exposure and HLA in healthy donors. PCR primers comprised 60 Vbeta and 13 Jbeta primers. This table comes from immunoSEQ multiplex PCR, and its TCRdb copy is limited to in-frame clones, with some not included. The table has around 150,000 clones, roughly four fifths seen once. The specimen sequenced was PBMCs. These receptor sequences come from a woman between 40 and 55 years old in good health and CMV-seronegative.

The CDR3 here is CASSEMAYSNQPQHF. The CDR3 nucleotides are TGCGCCAGCAGTGAAATGGCTTATAGCAATCAGCCCCAGCATTTT. The rearrangement links TRBV10-2 to TRBJ1-5; no firm D call. Trimming left V 3 bases short and J 0 bases short, with 9 bases between. CDR3 size: 15 residues. CDR1 is WSHSY, CDR2 SAAADI, per germline.

This clone was counted between two and nine times. The chain joins TRBV7-9 to TRBJ2-2; possible D gene TRBD2, 5 bases. This CDR3 has 15 amino acids. Germline CDR1 is SEHNR and CDR2 is FQNEAQ (reference sequence). The V gene lost 7 bases and the J gene lost 3 bases, with 15 bases spanning the gap. CDR3 region: CASTPGGGHTGELFF. The CDR3 coding sequence is TGTGCCAGCACCCCCGGCGGAGGTCACACCGGGGAGCTGTTTTTT. Full variable domain (outside the CDR3, taken from reference TRBV7-9 and TRBJ2-2): DTGVSQNPRHKITKRGQNVTFRCDPISEHNRLYWYRQTLGQGPEFLTYFQNEAQLEKSRLLSDRFSAERPKGSFSTLEIQRTEQGDSAMYLCASTPGGGHTGELFFGEGSRLTVL.

This rearrangement joins TRBV7-3 to TRBJ2-1; TRBD2 matches at 7 bases. V dropped 2 bases and J dropped 8; count of bases not matched to a gene: 3. The CDR3 totals 13 residues. In germline, CDR1 is SGHTA, CDR2 FQGTGA. This chain's CDR3 is CASSLGLGDEQFF. As DNA, the CDR3 is TGTGCCAGCAGCTTAGGACTAGGGGATGAGCAGTTCTTC.

This clone showed up just a few times. This rearrangement joins TRBV30 to TRBJ1-1, with D maybe TRBD1 (5 bases). The CDR3 extends over 14 amino acids. V lost 0 bases and J 4 bases, leaving 12 bases between the germline ends. Germline CDR1 and CDR2: GTSNPN and SVGIG (reference sequence). The CDR3 region has the DNA TGTGCCTGGAGTGTGCTGGGGCAGGGCACTGAAGCTTTCTTT. This gives the protein CAWSVLGQGTEAFF.

The rearrangement links TRBV6-1 to TRBJ2-7; 9 bases match TRBD1. CDR3 length: 15 amino acids. The V and J ends lost 7 bases and 7 bases, in that order; junction bases with no gene match: 14. In germline, CDR1 is MNHNS, CDR2 SASEGT. This chain's CDR3 is CASIFRGTGSWEQYF. DNA of the CDR3: TGTGCCAGCATCTTTCGGGGGACAGGGTCCTGGGAGCAGTACTTC.

The V and J genes are TRBV19 and TRBJ2-3, with TRBD2 matching 9 bases. Trimming at V came to 5 bases and at J to 1 base, leaving 7 bases not matched to a gene. Looked up from germline, CDR1 is LNHDA and CDR2 is SQIVND (reference sequence). This CDR3 spans 16 amino acids. In nucleotides, the CDR3 is TGTGCCAGTAGTCGGGCTAGCGGGACGGGCACAGATACGCAGTATTTT. This encodes CASSRASGTGTDTQYF.

The genes are TRBV7-9 and TRBJ2-1; weak D call: TRBD1 (6 bases). Germline lookup yields CDR1 SEHNR and CDR2 FQNEAQ (reference sequence). The CDR3 runs to 14 residues. The V and J ends lost 5 bases and 5 bases respectively, with 13 bases between them. The CDR3: CASSSDRTDNEQFF. For the CDR3, the DNA is TGTGCCAGCAGCAGTGACCGGACAGACAATGAGCAGTTCTTC.

The chain recombines TRBV30 with TRBJ2-7; D possibly corresponds to TRBD2 (7 bases). The CDR3 has 12 residues. CDR1 and CDR2 (germline): GTSNPN, SVGIG (reference sequence). V was pared by 0 bases and J by 10 bases, with 13 bases between. The DNA for the CDR3 is TGTGCCTGGAGTGTTACGGGGGGCGCCCAGTACTTC. Amino acids: CAWSVTGGAQYF.

The V and J genes are TRBV11-2 and TRBJ2-7; 12 bases are a match to TRBD2. Germline V gives CDR1 SGHAT, CDR2 FQNNGV. V shed 6 bases and J 5 bases; nucleotides not matched to a gene: 8. There are 15 residues in the CDR3. CDR3 loop: CASSSSGRATHEQYF. In DNA form, the CDR3 reads TGTGCCAGCAGTTCTAGCGGGAGGGCCACCCACGAGCAGTACTTC.

This clone has just a few counts. The CDR3 sequence: CASSVGVPQETQYF. CDR3 DNA sequence: TGTGCCAGCAGCGTGGGAGTGCCCCAAGAGACCCAGTACTTC. The genes are TRBV9 and TRBJ2-5; the D gene is possibly TRBD2 (5 bases). CDR3 length equals 14 residues. The V and J ends lost 2 bases and 1 base respectively, with 9 bases between them. In germline, CDR1 is SGDLS, CDR2 YYNGEE.

This chain links TRBV12-5 with TRBJ2-2; D perhaps matches TRBD1 (5 bases). The CDR3 has 14 amino acids. CDR1 and CDR2 (germline): LGHNT, FRNRAP. The germline V and J ends were trimmed by 8 bases and 0 bases, with 10 bases remaining between them. The CDR3 here is CASKGHPNTGELFF. CDR3 DNA sequence: TGTGCTAGTAAGGGGCATCCGAACACCGGGGAGCTGTTTTTT. The full variable domain, rest sourced from reference TRBV12-5 and TRBJ2-2, is DARVTQTPRHKVTEMGQEVTMRCQPILGHNTVFWYRQTMMQGLELLAYFRNRAPLDDSGMPKDRFSAEMPDATLATLKIQPSEPRDSAVYFCASKGHPNTGELFFGEGSRLTVL.

The chain is built from TRBV5-4 and TRBJ2-5; 8 bases map to TRBD1. Germline V gene data show CDR1 as SGHNT and CDR2 as YYREEE (reference sequence). The CDR3 is made up of 13 amino acids. The V segment lost 1 base and the J segment 5 bases; nucleotides outside the gene matches: 1. The CDR3 sequence is CASSLQGAETQYF. The DNA for the CDR3 is TGTGCCAGCAGCTTGCAGGGGGCGGAGACCCAGTACTTC.

This clone has only a few counts. J is TRBJ1-5 and V is TRBV27; 7 bases agree with TRBD1. The CDR3 has 15 residues. The V and J ends lost 5 bases and 6 bases, in that order; junction bases with no gene match: 10. Germline-derived CDR1 and CDR2 are MNHEY and SMNVEV (reference sequence). The CDR3 DNA is TGTGCCAGCAGTCCAACACAGGGGCTAGGTCAGCCCCAGCATTTT. The encoded protein is CASSPTQGLGQPQHF.

The V gene is TRBV5-6, the J gene TRBJ2-7, with a tentative D call TRBD1 (5 bases). V lost 0 bases and J lost 1, with 8 bases in between. The CDR3 extends over 14 amino acids. Germline-derived CDR1 and CDR2 are SGHDT and YYEEEE. CDR3 sequence (DNA): TGTGCCAGCAGCTTGGATAAGGGGTCCTACGAGCAGTACTTC. Encoded protein: CASSLDKGSYEQYF.

V is TRBV9 and J is TRBJ2-3; tentatively, D is TRBD1 (7 bases). The ends were cut back, 4 bases at V and 5 bases at J, with 11 bases in the middle. This CDR3 region has 13 residues. In germline, CDR1 is SGDLS, CDR2 YYNGEE. Here the CDR3 reads CASSSRGEDTQYF. Written as DNA, the CDR3 is TGTGCCAGCAGCTCCAGGGGGGAAGATACGCAGTATTTT.

The chain uses TRBV11-3 and TRBJ1-4; no clear D gene. Looked up from germline, CDR1 is SGHNT and CDR2 is YENEEA. Trimming removed 3 bases from V and 4 bases from J, with 6 bases in between. The CDR3 is 13 amino acids. This chain's CDR3 is CASSLSSNEKLFF. As DNA, the CDR3 is TGTGCCAGCAGCTTGTCTAGTAATGAAAAACTGTTTTTT.

This sequence joins TRBV7-6 and TRBJ1-1, with D hard to call. The germline V gene encodes CDR1 SGHVS and CDR2 FNYEAQ. The germline V and J ends were trimmed by 6 bases and 3 bases, with 8 bases remaining between them. This CDR3 region has 12 residues. CDR3 in amino acids: CASRPVDTEAFF. The CDR3 DNA reads TGTGCCAGCAGACCGGTCGACACTGAAGCTTTCTTT.

The rearrangement uses TRBV28 and TRBJ1-1; 9 bases are shared with TRBD1. The V and J ends lost 10 bases and 7 bases, in that order; junction bases with no gene match: 13. CDR3 size: 14 residues. Germline V gene data show CDR1 as MDHEN and CDR2 as SYDVKM. CDR3 DNA: TGTGCCATTTTCGGGACAGGGACCGTAGTTGAAGCTTTCTTT. Translation: CAIFGTGTVVEAFF.

V gene TRBV29-1 combines with J gene TRBJ1-1; D is possibly TRBD1 (5 bases). The CDR3 spans 13 residues. Per the germline V gene, CDR1 is SQVTM and CDR2 is ANQGSEA. Trimming cost V 7 bases and J 0 bases, with 12 bases left between them. The CDR3: CSARQNMNTEAFF. The CDR3 nucleotides read TGCAGCGCACGACAGAACATGAACACTGAAGCTTTCTTT.

This clone was seen just once. J is TRBJ1-2 and V is TRBV7-8; 8 nucleotides match TRBD1. The CDR3 is 14 residues long. Germline V lookup: CDR1 SGHVS, CDR2 FQNEAQ. With V trimmed by 5 bases and J by 6 bases, 8 bases remained unmatched. The CDR3 DNA reads as TGTGCCAGCAGCGGGCGGACAGGGTTCCATGGCTACACCTTC. Translating it yields CASSGRTGFHGYTF.

This clone was found a few times. The junction shows a germline mismatch at one end, possibly a read error. The gene calls are TRBV19 and TRBJ2-3, with D perhaps TRBD2 (5 bases). The V gene's germline CDR1 is LNHDA and CDR2 SQIVND (reference sequence). The length of the CDR3 is 13 residues. CDR3 residues: CASRIARGDTQYF. CDR3 DNA sequence: TGTGCCAGTAGAATAGCGCGAGGAGATACGCAGTATTTT.

This clone was observed a few times. This CDR3 reads CAVRDRGVNYGYTF. CDR3 nucleotides: TGTGCAGTCCGGGACAGGGGCGTGAACTATGGCTACACCTTC. The gene calls are TRBV30 and TRBJ1-2; 10 bases match TRBD1. CDR3 size: 14 residues. The V gene's germline CDR1 is GTSNPN and CDR2 SVGIG (reference sequence).

This chain connects TRBV6-1 to TRBJ1-1, with D uncertain. Trimming left V 6 bases short and J 2 bases short, with 10 bases between. Looked up from germline, CDR1 is MNHNS and CDR2 is SASEGT. This CDR3 region has 13 residues. CDR3 protein: CASREGSNTEAFF. In DNA, the CDR3 is TGTGCCAGCAGAGAGGGATCAAACACTGAAGCTTTCTTT.

V is TRBV29-1 and J is TRBJ2-7; TRBD1 matches 10 bases. The CDR3 has 15 amino acids. Germline trimming cut 3 bases from V and 3 bases from J; bases unmatched to any gene: 8. The V gene's germline CDR1 is SQVTM and CDR2 ANQGSEA. The CDR3 here is CSVEAGTGESYEQYF. CDR3 coding DNA: TGCAGCGTTGAGGCGGGGACAGGGGAAAGCTACGAGCAGTACTTC.

This chain links TRBV5-1 with TRBJ1-2; the match to TRBD1 covers 9 bases. The CDR3 sequence is 14 residues long. The germline CDR1 and CDR2 sequences are SGHRS and YFSETQ. V was pared by 1 base and J by 8 bases, with 6 bases of the junction left unmatched. CDR3 loop: CASSLIRDRDGYTF. CDR3 in DNA: TGCGCCAGCAGCTTGATTCGGGACAGGGACGGCTACACCTTC.

This clone was observed a handful of times. Other DNA sequences in this specimen translate into the identical CDR3. DNA for the CDR3: TGTGCCAGCAGCTTCCCGGGGTATGGCTACACCTTC. This sequence encodes CASSFPGYGYTF. The rearrangement uses TRBV5-6 and TRBJ1-2, with D unresolved. The CDR3 totals 12 residues. Germline CDR1 SGHDT, CDR2 YYEEEE. Trimming removed 2 bases at V and 5 bases at J, with 7 bases between.